This TCR beta chain was documented in a study of T cell responses to AZD1222 COVID-19 vaccine. The sample holds one count of this clone. The CDR3 consists of 11 residues. The germline V gene encodes CDR1 SGDLS and CDR2 YYNGEE. V lost 5 bases and J 13 bases, leaving 10 bases between the germline ends. This table comes from immunoSEQ multiplex PCR, and its TCRdb copy is limited to in-frame clones, with some not included. Of 120,000 to 150,000 clones listed, approximately 78% are singletons. The material was peripheral blood, obtained on day 0 of MenACWY control vaccination. The chain couples TRBV9 to TRBJ1-6, with D tentatively TRBD1 (5 bases). The TCR comes from an adult in good health. This CDR3 reads CASSSGGPLHF. DNA for the CDR3: TGTGCCAGCAGTTCGGGGGGGCCCCTCCACTTT.